This T cell receptor (beta chain) was recorded in a study of cytomegalovirus exposure and HLA in healthy donors. The study, taken as a whole, reports: Analysis was carried out at a later point, and it linked a missense DCLRE1C variant to TCR beta V- and J-gene trimming. Presence/absence analyses rested on an assumption that sequencing depth was roughly uniform across donors.

PCR primers comprised 60 Vbeta and 13 Jbeta primers. Repertoires were generated with immunoSEQ multiplex PCR, while TCRdb's copy carries only in-frame clones and drops some. The sample holds roughly 150,000 clones; 60% to 75% are singletons and the top ten take about 7%. Per germline, CDR1 GTSNPN and CDR2 SVGIG (reference sequence). Trimming took 8 bases from V and 0 from J, leaving 12 bases between them. CDR3 length equals 13 residues. As for this clone: The target antigen is unknown.

The receptor's source is a man aged 25-45 years in good health and CMV-seronegative. Input material: PBMCs. V is TRBV30 and J is TRBJ2-3; TRBD1 is a possible D gene (6 bases). CDR3 nucleotides: TGTGCCAGACGGACAGCTAGCACAGATACGCAGTATTTT. This translates into CARRTASTDTQYF.